This T cell receptor beta chain was sequenced for a study of blood T cell repertoires in COVID-19. For the study at large: Samples taken during acute and convalescent COVID-19 were collected in the United States, Italy and Spain. PBMCs, B-cell-depleted T cells, or T cells were the source of the cDNA or gDNA that made up the material.

Source study methods: For nucleated cells, counts were estimated from reference gene primer amplification. Assay used: immunoSEQ multiplex PCR; TCRdb lists only in-frame clones, some missing. V and J calls and clone size are copied from that table; D and trimming were computed from the DNA. The sample includes 100,000 to 120,000 clones, 76% of them seen just once. V lost 4 bases and J 5 bases, leaving 11 bases between the germline ends. This CDR3 region has 13 residues. CDR1 is GTSNPN and CDR2 is SVGIG in the germline V gene (reference sequence). Input material: peripheral blood. This clonotype was sampled from a woman of 80 years or more with acute or convalescent COVID-19. The genes are TRBV30 and TRBJ1-4; D might be TRBD1 (5 bases). CDR3 in amino acids: CAWTRNRNEKLFF. For the CDR3, the DNA is TGTGCCTGGACCCGTAACAGGAATGAAAAACTGTTTTTT.